Shown below are 8 T cell receptor beta chains from a single sample sequenced in a study of blood T cell repertoires in COVID-19. Produced via immunoSEQ multiplex PCR; TCRdb's table is partial and in-frame only. Of 250,000 to 350,000 clones in the sample, about 82% were seen once. The sequenced sample consisted of peripheral blood. The receptors were sampled from a woman between 50 and 59 years old with acute or convalescent COVID-19.

V usage is TRBV7-2 and J usage is TRBJ1-1; 7 nucleotides line up with TRBD1. CDR3 size: 15 residues. Trimming removed 5 bases from V and 1 base from J; junction bases left unmatched: 7. Germline lookup yields CDR1 SGHTA and CDR2 FQGNSA. The DNA of the CDR3 is TGTGCCAGCAGCGACTACAGGGGCGCGAACACTGAAGCTTTCTTT. Amino acid sequence: CASSDYRGANTEAFF.

V usage is TRBV28 and J usage is TRBJ2-7, with TRBD2 identical over 12 bases. From germline, CDR1 is MDHEN and CDR2 SYDVKM. V was pared by 5 bases and J by 5 bases, with 7 bases of the junction left unmatched. The CDR3 is 15 amino acids. Here the CDR3 reads CASSPGTSGSHEQYF. The CDR3 DNA reads TGTGCCAGCAGTCCCGGGACTAGCGGGTCTCACGAGCAGTACTTC.

The rearrangement joins TRBV20-1 to TRBJ2-1, with a weak D call TRBD2 (5 bases). This CDR3 comprises 14 residues. Looked up from germline, CDR1 is DFQATT and CDR2 is SNEGSKA (reference sequence). V was trimmed by 3 bases and J by 9 bases, leaving 18 bases between them. Written as DNA, the CDR3 is TGCAGTGCTAGTACCTCCCAGCTAGCCCCTGAGCAGTTCTTC. Residues: CSASTSQLAPEQFF.

The chain is built from TRBV29-1 and TRBJ2-7; 8 nucleotides align to TRBD2. J lost 4 bases, V lost 5 bases, and 7 bases had no gene match. This CDR3 region has 13 residues. Germline CDR1 and CDR2: SQVTM and ANQGSEA. In nucleotides, the CDR3 is TGCAGCGTTAGCCGAGCGGGAGCTTACGAGCAGTACTTC. As protein: CSVSRAGAYEQYF.

The chain uses TRBV6-5 and TRBJ1-1; 7 bases fit TRBD1. This CDR3 is 15 amino acids long. Germline CDR1 and CDR2: MNHEY and SVGAGI. Germline trimming cut 4 bases from V and 0 bases from J; bases unmatched to any gene: 5. Written as DNA, the CDR3 is TGTGCCAGCAGTTCCCGGACAGGAATGAACACTGAAGCTTTCTTT. Its protein is CASSSRTGMNTEAFF.

The chain joins TRBV28 to TRBJ2-5; 8 bases are a match to TRBD2. Per the germline V gene, CDR1 is MDHEN and CDR2 is SYDVKM. The CDR3 length is 14 residues. V was clipped by 8 bases and J by 4 bases; unmatched bases: 9. CDR3 nucleotide sequence: TGTGCCAGCGGAGCGGGAGTTCGGATAGAGACCCAGTACTTC. Its protein is CASGAGVRIETQYF.

Here the CDR3 reads CSASREREKLFF. The CDR3 nucleotides read TGCAGTGCTAGTCGGGAGCGAGAAAAACTGTTTTTT. The chain employs TRBV20-1 and TRBJ1-4; D is unresolved. The CDR3 runs to 12 residues. V shed 3 bases and J shed 8 bases, with 10 bases lying between them. Germline CDR1 DFQATT, CDR2 SNEGSKA (reference sequence).

The chain joins TRBV4-3 to TRBJ2-7; the match to TRBD1 covers 12 bases. V trimming: 3 bases; J trimming: 2 bases; junction bases outside the gene matches: 8. There are 17 residues in the CDR3. The V gene's germline CDR1 is LGHNA and CDR2 YSLEER. CDR3: CASSHGTGGQGTYEQYF. Written as DNA, the CDR3 is TGCGCCAGCAGCCACGGGACAGGGGGCCAAGGAACCTACGAGCAGTACTTC.